This note documents a single T cell receptor beta chain sequence. Its antigen remains unknown. The record originates from a study of shared clonotypes between healthy human individuals. Germline V CDR1 and CDR2: SGHRS, YFSETQ. This CDR3 contains 16 residues. V trimming: 0 bases; J trimming: 2 bases; junction bases outside the gene matches: 4. Whole-study results and caveats: Among donors, clonotype sharing was expected to be affected by sequencing depth.

Using immunoSEQ multiplex PCR, the repertoire was profiled, and TCRdb retains in-frame clones only, with some absent. Of some 790,000 clones listed, 72% were seen once; the top ten hold approximately 1.8%. The rearrangement joins TRBV5-1 to TRBJ2-1, with 8 bases that match TRBD2. This receptor was taken from a woman aged 30 to 39 in good health. The sequenced sample was memory CD4+ T cells sorted from blood. This sample's subset: CD45RA-negative fraction. CDR3 amino acids: CASSLAPGLAYNEQFF. The CDR3 region has the DNA TGCGCCAGCAGCTTGGCGCCGGGACTAGCCTACAATGAGCAGTTCTTC.